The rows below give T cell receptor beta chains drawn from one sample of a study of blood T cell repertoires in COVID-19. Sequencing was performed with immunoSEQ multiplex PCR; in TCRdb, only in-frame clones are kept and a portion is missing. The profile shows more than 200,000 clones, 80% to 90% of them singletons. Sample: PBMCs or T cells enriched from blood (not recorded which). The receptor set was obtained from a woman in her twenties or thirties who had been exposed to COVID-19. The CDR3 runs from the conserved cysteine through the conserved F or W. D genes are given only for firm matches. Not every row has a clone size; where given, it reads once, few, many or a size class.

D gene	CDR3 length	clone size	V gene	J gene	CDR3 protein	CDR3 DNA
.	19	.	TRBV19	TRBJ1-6	CASSIDLTRQTGENSPLHF	TGTGCCAGTAGTATAGATCTCACCCGACAAACAGGCGAAAATTCACCCCTCCACTTT
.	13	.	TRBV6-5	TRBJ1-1	CASTRGGLAEAFF	TGTGCCAGCACGCGCGGGGGTTTGGCTGAAGCTTTCTTT
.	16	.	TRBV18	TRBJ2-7	CASSGVSQQSSYEQYF	TGTGCCAGCTCAGGAGTGAGTCAACAAAGTTCCTACGAGCAGTACTTC
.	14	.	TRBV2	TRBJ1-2	CASIYLDRNYGYTF	TGTGCCAGCATCTACCTCGACAGGAACTATGGCTACACCTTC
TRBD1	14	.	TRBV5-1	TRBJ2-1	CASSAGTAYNEQFF	TGCGCCAGCAGCGCCGGGACAGCCTACAATGAGCAGTTCTTC
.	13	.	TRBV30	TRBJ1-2	CAWSGQTTYGYTF	TGTGCCTGGAGTGGACAAACGACCTATGGCTACACCTTC
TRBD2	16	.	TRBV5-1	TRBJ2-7	CASSPGLAPSSYEQYF	TGCGCCAGCAGCCCAGGACTAGCGCCGAGCTCCTACGAGCAGTACTTC
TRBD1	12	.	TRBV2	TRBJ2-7	CASSRTGAEQYF	TGTGCCAGCAGCAGGACAGGGGCCGAGCAGTACTTC
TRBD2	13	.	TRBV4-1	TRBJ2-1	CASQREGLDEQFF	TGCGCCAGCCAGAGGGAGGGCCTGGATGAGCAGTTCTTC
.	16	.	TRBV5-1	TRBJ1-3	CASSSYRLGSGNTIYF	TGCGCCAGCAGCTCGTACAGGCTCGGAAGTGGAAACACCATATATTTT
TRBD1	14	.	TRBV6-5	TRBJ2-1	CASTGQGSRGEQFF	TGTGCCAGCACCGGACAGGGAAGCCGGGGTGAGCAGTTCTTC
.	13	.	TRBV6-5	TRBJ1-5	CASRKGGFQPQHF	TGTGCCAGCAGGAAGGGGGGGTTTCAGCCCCAGCATTTT
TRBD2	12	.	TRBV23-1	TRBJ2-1	CASSPGGGEQFF	TGCGCCAGCAGCCCCGGGGGGGGCGAGCAGTTCTTC
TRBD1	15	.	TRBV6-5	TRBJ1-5	CASSYSGQGGQPQHF	TGTGCCAGCAGTTACTCGGGACAGGGAGGGCAGCCCCAGCATTTT
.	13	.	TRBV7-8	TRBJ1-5	CASSQDILQPQHF	TGTGCCAGCAGCCAGGACATCCTACAGCCCCAGCATTTT
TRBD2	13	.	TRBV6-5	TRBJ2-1	CASGGRGRNEQFF	TGTGCCAGCGGCGGGAGGGGACGCAATGAGCAGTTCTTC
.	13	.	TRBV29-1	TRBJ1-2	CSVVPPGADGYTF	TGCAGCGTTGTACCCCCAGGGGCGGATGGCTACACCTTC
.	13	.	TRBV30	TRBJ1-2	CAWSSGQSYGYTF	TGTGCCTGGAGTAGTGGGCAGTCCTATGGCTACACCTTC
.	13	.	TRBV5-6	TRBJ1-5	CASSSGSNQPQHF	TGTGCCAGCAGCTCCGGGAGCAATCAGCCCCAGCATTTT
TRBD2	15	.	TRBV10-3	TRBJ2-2	CAISSSGGNTGELFF	TGTGCCATCAGTTCGAGCGGGGGGAACACCGGGGAGCTGTTTTTT
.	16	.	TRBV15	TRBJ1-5	CATSRGGGYSNQPQHF	TGTGCCACCAGCAGAGGCGGGGGGTATAGCAATCAGCCCCAGCATTTT
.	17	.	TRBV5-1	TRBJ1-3	CASSLQPGGLSGNTIYF	TGCGCCAGCAGCTTGCAGCCCGGCGGATTATCTGGAAACACCATATATTTT
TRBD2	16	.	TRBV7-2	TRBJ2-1	CASSLELAGVRNEQFF	TGTGCCAGCAGCTTAGAACTAGCGGGAGTTAGAAATGAGCAGTTCTTC
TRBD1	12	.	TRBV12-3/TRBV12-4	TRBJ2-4	CASSRQGHIQYF	TGTGCCAGCTCACGACAGGGGCACATTCAGTACTTC
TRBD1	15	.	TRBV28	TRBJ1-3	CASRFTGGGGNTIYF	TGTGCCAGCAGATTTACAGGGGGCGGTGGAAACACCATATATTTT
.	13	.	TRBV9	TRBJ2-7	CASSVGLPGEQYF	TGTGCCAGCAGCGTAGGGCTACCGGGGGAGCAGTACTTC
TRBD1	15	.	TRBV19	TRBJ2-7	CASSILNRGAHEQYF	TGTGCCAGTAGTATCCTTAACAGGGGGGCCCACGAGCAGTACTTC
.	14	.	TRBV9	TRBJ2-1	CASSVGNRVEEQFF	TGTGCCAGCAGCGTGGGAAACAGGGTCGAGGAGCAGTTCTTC
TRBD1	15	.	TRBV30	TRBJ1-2	CAWSSGTAINYGYTF	TGTGCCTGGAGTTCCGGGACAGCTATTAACTATGGCTACACCTTC
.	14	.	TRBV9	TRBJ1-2	CASSPSAGAGGYTF	TGTGCCAGCAGCCCCAGTGCAGGGGCCGGGGGCTACACCTTC
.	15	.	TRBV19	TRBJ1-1	CASTSRSQGNTEAFF	TGTGCCAGTACCTCAAGGAGCCAGGGGAACACTGAAGCTTTCTTT
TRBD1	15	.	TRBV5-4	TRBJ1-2	CASSLDRGASHGYTF	TGTGCCAGCAGCTTGGACAGGGGGGCTTCTCATGGCTACACCTTC
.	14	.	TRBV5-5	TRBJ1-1	CASSLVRGNTEAFF	TGTGCCAGCAGCTTGGTAAGGGGAAACACTGAAGCTTTCTTT
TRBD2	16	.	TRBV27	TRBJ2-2	CASSARLAGRTGELFF	TGTGCCAGCAGTGCCCGACTAGCGGGTAGGACCGGGGAGCTGTTTTTT
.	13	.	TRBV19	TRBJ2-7	CASSIGGSYEQYF	TGTGCCAGTAGTATAGGAGGAAGCTACGAGCAGTACTTC
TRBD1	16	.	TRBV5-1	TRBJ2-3	CASSPPGQGWADTQYF	TGCGCCAGCAGCCCCCCGGGACAGGGGTGGGCAGATACGCAGTATTTT
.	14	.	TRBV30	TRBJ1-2	CAWSVLGAAYGYTF	TGTGCCTGGAGTGTTCTGGGGGCAGCCTATGGCTACACCTTC
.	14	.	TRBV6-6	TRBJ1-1	CASRIQGMNTEAFF	TGTGCCAGCAGAATACAGGGTATGAACACTGAAGCTTTCTTT
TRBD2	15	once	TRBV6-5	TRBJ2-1	CASSRTSGDYNEQFF	TGTGCCAGCAGCCGAACTAGCGGGGATTACAATGAGCAGTTCTTC
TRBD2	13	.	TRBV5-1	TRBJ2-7	CASSRLAGSEQYF	TGCGCCAGCAGCCGGCTAGCGGGATCCGAGCAGTACTTC
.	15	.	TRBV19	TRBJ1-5	CASKGASYSNQPQHF	TGTGCCAGCAAAGGGGCGTCCTATAGCAATCAGCCCCAGCATTTT
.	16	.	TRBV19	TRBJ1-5	CASTRVGGASNQPQHF	TGTGCCAGTACCCGGGTCGGGGGGGCTAGCAATCAGCCCCAGCATTTT